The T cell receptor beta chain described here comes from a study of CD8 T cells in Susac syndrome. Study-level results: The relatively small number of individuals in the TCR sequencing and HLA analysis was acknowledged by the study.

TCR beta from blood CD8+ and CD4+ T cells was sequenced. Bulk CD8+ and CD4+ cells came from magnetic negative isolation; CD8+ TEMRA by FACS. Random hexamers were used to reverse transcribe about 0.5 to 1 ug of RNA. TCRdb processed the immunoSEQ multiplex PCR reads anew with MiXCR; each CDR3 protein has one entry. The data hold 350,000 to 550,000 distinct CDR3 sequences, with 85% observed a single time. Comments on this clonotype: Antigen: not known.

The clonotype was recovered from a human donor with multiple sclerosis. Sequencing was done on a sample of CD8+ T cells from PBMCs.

Here the CDR3 reads CASSHQGSSYNEQFF. In DNA form, the CDR3 reads TGTGCCAGCAGCCATCAGGGTAGCTCCTACAATGAGCAGTTCTTC. This sequence joins TRBV28 and TRBJ2-1; TRBD1 might be the D (5 bases). This CDR3 is built from 15 residues. The V and J ends lost 6 bases and 0 bases respectively, with 12 bases between them. Germline CDR1 and CDR2: MDHEN and SYDVKM. Full variable domain (rest looked up from reference TRBV28 and TRBJ2-1): DVKVTQSSRYLVKRTGEKVFLECVQDMDHENMFWYRQDPGLGLRLIYFSYDVKMKEKGDIPEGYSVSREKKERFSLILESASTNQTSMYLCASSHQGSSYNEQFFGPGTRLTVL.